What follows is one TCR beta chain and its context. Sequencing used immunoSEQ multiplex PCR; TCRdb keeps in-frame clones, though not all of them. The sample records 84,000 or so clones, over 90% being singletons. The sample comes from a study of T cell changes during pregnancy in multiple sclerosis. V lost 7 bases and J 4 bases, leaving 19 bases between the germline ends. The CDR3 contains 14 residues. Germline V gene lookup returns CDR1 SQVTM and CDR2 ANQGSEA. The sample here was peripheral blood, taken in the third trimester of pregnancy. This chain connects TRBV29-1 to TRBJ1-2; perhaps TRBD1 as D (6 bases). The sequence came from a female donor with multiple sclerosis, enrolled in a pregnancy study. CDR3 DNA sequence: TGCAGCGCATATCAGGGGAAGGAAAGCTATGGCTACACCTTC. The encoded protein is CSAYQGKESYGYTF.